This T cell receptor beta chain derives from a study of blood T cell repertoires in COVID-19. Per germline, CDR1 SGHDT and CDR2 YYEEEE. The CDR3 is 14 residues long. V was clipped by 4 bases and J by 3 bases, with 11 bases between them. The method was immunoSEQ multiplex PCR; TCRdb's version includes in-frame clones alone and lacks a portion of them. The profile shows roughly 200,000 clones, about 80% of them singletons. The chain employs TRBV5-6 and TRBJ2-1; a weak D match, TRBD1 (5 bases). Input material: peripheral blood. The sequence derives from a man aged 45-65 years with active or convalescent COVID-19. This chain's CDR3 is CASSLQGGYNEQFF. The CDR3 DNA sequence: TGTGCCAGCAGCCTGCAGGGCGGCTACAATGAGCAGTTCTTC.